Listed below are T cell receptor beta chains from one sample, sequenced in a study of siplizumab effects on memory and regulatory T cells. These TCRs are of unknown antigen specificity. Here immunoSEQ multiplex PCR was the method, and the copy in TCRdb shows in-frame clones only, minus some. This sample has fewer than 20,000 clones; approximately 46% occur once, and the top ten carry 4.9%. The sample was CFSE-low (dividing) CD4+ T cells sorted from an allogeneic mixed lymphocyte reaction. The receptors were sampled from a human donor in good health; the cells came from an allogeneic mixed lymphocyte reaction. Each CDR3 is given with its conserved first and last residue. A D gene is named only where the DNA matches it firmly. The listing skips clone size in some rows; elsewhere it reads once, few, many or a size class.

CDR3aa: CASSLDRGADTQYF
CDR3nt: TGCGCCAGCAGCTTAGACAGGGGCGCAGATACGCAGTATTTT
abundance: once
d_gene: TRBD1
v_gene: TRBV5-1
j_gene: TRBJ2-3

CDR3aa: CASSLRPNSGANVLTF
CDR3nt: TGTGCCAGCAGTTTACGACCGAACTCTGGGGCCAACGTCCTGACTTTC
abundance: NA
d_gene: NA
v_gene: TRBV27
j_gene: TRBJ2-6

CDR3aa: CASSLEWVQETQYF
CDR3nt: TGTGCCAGCAGCTTAGAGTGGGTCCAAGAGACCCAGTACTTC
abundance: many
d_gene: NA
v_gene: TRBV7-2
j_gene: TRBJ2-5

CDR3aa: CATDRDVKNIQYF
CDR3nt: TGTGCCACGGACAGGGACGTCAAAAACATTCAGTACTTC
abundance: few
d_gene: TRBD1
v_gene: TRBV28
j_gene: TRBJ2-4

CDR3aa: CASSAVGSEQYF
CDR3nt: TGTGCCAGCAGCGCTGTGGGGTCCGAGCAGTACTTC
abundance: few
d_gene: NA
v_gene: TRBV7-3
j_gene: TRBJ2-7

CDR3aa: CASNQGSQETQYF
CDR3nt: TGTGCCAGCAATCAGGGGTCCCAAGAGACCCAGTACTTC
abundance: NA
d_gene: NA
v_gene: TRBV2
j_gene: TRBJ2-5

CDR3aa: CASSLYYQETQYF
CDR3nt: TGTGCCAGCAGTCTCTACTACCAAGAGACCCAGTACTTC
abundance: NA
d_gene: NA
v_gene: TRBV27
j_gene: TRBJ2-5

CDR3aa: CASSYRTQETQYF
CDR3nt: TGTGCCAGCAGCTACAGGACGCAAGAGACCCAGTACTTC
abundance: NA
d_gene: NA
v_gene: TRBV7-2
j_gene: TRBJ2-5

CDR3aa: CASSIWGLAGLSSYNEQFF
CDR3nt: TGTGCCAGTAGTATCTGGGGACTAGCGGGGTTGAGCTCCTACAATGAGCAGTTCTTC
abundance: medium-sized
d_gene: TRBD2
v_gene: TRBV19
j_gene: TRBJ2-1

CDR3aa: CASSASVQETQYF
CDR3nt: TGCGCCAGCAGTGCTTCAGTTCAAGAGACCCAGTACTTC
abundance: NA
d_gene: NA
v_gene: TRBV10-1
j_gene: TRBJ2-5

CDR3aa: CASSEAISYEQYF
CDR3nt: TGTGCCAGCAGTGAAGCCATTTCCTACGAGCAGTACTTC
abundance: NA
d_gene: NA
v_gene: TRBV6-1
j_gene: TRBJ2-7

CDR3aa: CASSVHGTDTQYF
CDR3nt: TGCGCCAGCAGTGTACACGGTACAGATACGCAGTATTTT
abundance: NA
d_gene: NA
v_gene: TRBV10-1
j_gene: TRBJ2-3

CDR3aa: CASSSLILVPGELFF
CDR3nt: TGTGCCAGCAGCTCCCTCATACTAGTACCCGGGGAGCTGTTTTTT
abundance: few
d_gene: NA
v_gene: TRBV7-3
j_gene: TRBJ2-2

CDR3aa: CASSSSQGWTEAFF
CDR3nt: TGTGCCAGCAGTTCCTCACAGGGATGGACTGAAGCTTTCTTT
abundance: NA
d_gene: NA
v_gene: TRBV6-5
j_gene: TRBJ1-1

CDR3aa: CASSLVSGLTEAFF
CDR3nt: TGCGCCAGCAGCTTGGTGTCAGGGCTCACTGAAGCTTTCTTT
abundance: few
d_gene: NA
v_gene: TRBV5-1
j_gene: TRBJ1-1

CDR3aa: CASSPTSGLMSFVEQFF
CDR3nt: TGTGCCAGCAGCCCAACCAGCGGGCTAATGTCGTTTGTTGAGCAGTTCTTC
abundance: few
d_gene: NA
v_gene: TRBV7-9
j_gene: TRBJ2-1

CDR3aa: CASSPTGEPYEQYF
CDR3nt: TGCGCCAGCAGCCCCACCGGGGAGCCCTACGAGCAGTACTTC
abundance: NA
d_gene: NA
v_gene: TRBV5-1
j_gene: TRBJ2-7

CDR3aa: CASRPQGSGQPQHF
CDR3nt: TGTGCCAGCAGGCCTCAGGGGTCAGGCCAGCCCCAGCATTTT
abundance: NA
d_gene: NA
v_gene: TRBV27
j_gene: TRBJ1-5

CDR3aa: CASRGLSYEQYF
CDR3nt: TGTGCCTCACGAGGTTTGAGCTACGAGCAGTACTTC
abundance: few
d_gene: NA
v_gene: TRBV6-5
j_gene: TRBJ2-7

CDR3aa: CASSYSKEGREHF
CDR3nt: TGTGCCAGCAGTTACTCGAAAGAAGGCCGGGAGCATTTT
abundance: NA
d_gene: NA
v_gene: TRBV6-5
j_gene: TRBJ1-5

CDR3aa: CASSLVPAGTGYNEQFF
CDR3nt: TGCGCCAGCAGCTTGGTACCCGCCGGGACAGGGTACAATGAGCAGTTCTTC
abundance: NA
d_gene: TRBD1
v_gene: TRBV5-1
j_gene: TRBJ2-1

CDR3aa: CASSLEYTDTQYF
CDR3nt: TGTGCCAGCTCCCTTGAGTACACAGATACGCAGTATTTT
abundance: NA
d_gene: NA
v_gene: TRBV11-1
j_gene: TRBJ2-3

CDR3aa: CASSIDMGLGYTF
CDR3nt: TGTGCCAGTAGTATAGATATGGGACTAGGCTACACCTTC
abundance: NA
d_gene: NA
v_gene: TRBV19
j_gene: TRBJ1-2

CDR3aa: CASSYSDTHSPLHF
CDR3nt: TGTGCCAGCAGTTACTCGGACACCCATTCACCCCTCCACTTT
abundance: few
d_gene: NA
v_gene: TRBV6-5
j_gene: TRBJ1-6

CDR3aa: CASSWDSTDTQYF
CDR3nt: TGCGCCAGCAGCTGGGACAGCACAGATACGCAGTATTTT
abundance: NA
d_gene: NA
v_gene: TRBV5-1
j_gene: TRBJ2-3

CDR3aa: CASSEGWNTDTQYF
CDR3nt: TGTGCCAGCAGTGAGGGTTGGAACACAGATACGCAGTATTTT
abundance: NA
d_gene: NA
v_gene: TRBV6-4
j_gene: TRBJ2-3

CDR3aa: CASSLAPGLYGYTF
CDR3nt: TGCGCCAGCAGCTTGGCCCCAGGACTCTATGGCTACACCTTC
abundance: NA
d_gene: NA
v_gene: TRBV5-1
j_gene: TRBJ1-2

CDR3aa: CASSSPSTDTQYF
CDR3nt: TGTGCCAGCAGTTCTCCCAGCACAGATACGCAGTATTTT
abundance: once
d_gene: NA
v_gene: TRBV6-1
j_gene: TRBJ2-3

CDR3aa: CASSVATGRGETQYF
CDR3nt: TGTGCCAGCAGCGTAGCTACTGGCAGGGGAGAGACCCAGTACTTC
abundance: few
d_gene: NA
v_gene: TRBV9
j_gene: TRBJ2-5

CDR3aa: CASSPYRIPEETQYF
CDR3nt: TGCGCCAGCAGCCCCTACAGGATACCCGAAGAGACCCAGTACTTC
abundance: NA
d_gene: NA
v_gene: TRBV5-1
j_gene: TRBJ2-5

CDR3aa: CASSDGVVRTEAFF
CDR3nt: TGTGCCAGCAGTGACGGGGTAGTAAGGACTGAAGCTTTCTTT
abundance: few
d_gene: NA
v_gene: TRBV2
j_gene: TRBJ1-1

CDR3aa: CAAPEGYTF
CDR3nt: TGTGCCGCCCCTGAGGGCTACACCTTC
abundance: NA
d_gene: NA
v_gene: TRBV11-3
j_gene: TRBJ1-2

CDR3aa: CATRDTSNYGYTF
CDR3nt: TGTGCCACTAGAGACACCTCTAACTATGGCTACACCTTC
abundance: once
d_gene: NA
v_gene: TRBV6-5
j_gene: TRBJ1-2

CDR3aa: CASSLDQDSSTDTQYF
CDR3nt: TGTGCCAGCAGCTTAGATCAGGATTCTAGCACAGATACGCAGTATTTT
abundance: few
d_gene: NA
v_gene: TRBV7-8
j_gene: TRBJ2-3

CDR3aa: CASRAGTGGKGGYTF
CDR3nt: TGTGCCAGCAGAGCCGGGACAGGGGGCAAAGGAGGCTACACCTTC
abundance: NA
d_gene: TRBD1
v_gene: TRBV6-1
j_gene: TRBJ1-2

CDR3aa: CASSSLGTSGALGEQFF
CDR3nt: TGTGCCAGCAGTTCACTAGGGACTAGCGGGGCCCTCGGTGAGCAGTTCTTC
abundance: NA
d_gene: TRBD2
v_gene: TRBV28
j_gene: TRBJ2-1

CDR3aa: CASSISNSPLHF
CDR3nt: TGTGCCAGTAGTATCTCCAATTCACCCCTCCACTTT
abundance: NA
d_gene: NA
v_gene: TRBV19
j_gene: TRBJ1-6

CDR3aa: CASRPGTVEAFF
CDR3nt: TGTGCCAGCAGGCCAGGGACAGTTGAAGCTTTCTTT
abundance: few
d_gene: TRBD1
v_gene: TRBV6-6
j_gene: TRBJ1-1

CDR3aa: CASSESVGRGDEQYF
CDR3nt: TGTGCCAGCAGTGAATCAGTAGGCAGGGGGGACGAGCAGTACTTC
abundance: NA
d_gene: NA
v_gene: TRBV25-1
j_gene: TRBJ2-7

CDR3aa: CASSSDGSSGNTIYF
CDR3nt: TGCGCCAGCAGCTCGGACGGAAGCTCTGGAAACACCATATATTTT
abundance: few
d_gene: NA
v_gene: TRBV5-1
j_gene: TRBJ1-3